What follows are 21 T cell receptor beta chains derived from one specimen sequenced in a study of shared clonotypes between healthy human individuals. Clones were sequenced by immunoSEQ multiplex PCR, and TCRdb holds only the in-frame ones, with some missing. In the table there are around 200,000 clones, approximately 60% of which are singletons. Sequencing input: memory CD4+ T cells sorted from blood. Subset noted: CD45RA-negative fraction. Receptor source: a man under 40 in good health.

The chain links TRBV4-1 to TRBJ2-5; TRBD1 or TRBD2 may be the D gene (5 bases each). The V end was cut by 0 bases, the J end by 5 bases, with 16 bases between. Germline CDR1 reads MGHRA; CDR2 reads YSYEKL. CDR3 length: 16 residues. The CDR3 loop reads CASSQDTGIWGETQYF. In nucleotides, the CDR3 is TGCGCCAGCAGCCAAGATACGGGGATTTGGGGGGAGACCCAGTACTTC.

As to this clone: This sample includes further DNA sequences coding for the same CDR3. The gene calls are TRBV5-1 and TRBJ2-5; perhaps TRBD2 as D (5 bases). Germline V lookup: CDR1 SGHRS, CDR2 YFSETQ. The CDR3 loop spans 14 amino acids. Trimming left V 2 bases short and J 5 bases short, with 13 bases between. The CDR3 here is CASSLTSFGETQYF. The CDR3 bases are TGCGCCAGCAGCTTAACTAGTTTCGGGGAGACCCAGTACTTC.

This clone was seen more than once but under ten times. The J gene is TRBJ2-7, the V gene TRBV18, with D unresolved. In germline, CDR1 is KGHSH, CDR2 LQKENI. This CDR3 spans 11 amino acids. Trimming cost V 5 bases and J 0 bases, with 2 bases left between them. The CDR3 bases are TGTGCCAGCTCAGCCTCCTACGAGCAGTACTTC. It encodes CASSASYEQYF.

The genes are TRBV7-8 and TRBJ2-7; TRBD1 matches at 8 bases. Germline V gene sequence: CDR1 SGHVS, CDR2 FQNEAQ. The CDR3 covers 13 residues. V was pared by 5 bases and J by 5 bases, with 5 bases of the junction left unmatched. Here the CDR3 reads CASSKQGGDEQYF. The CDR3, as DNA: TGTGCCAGCAGCAAACAGGGGGGCGACGAGCAGTACTTC.

This clone was found many times. The chain joins TRBV29-1 to TRBJ1-1; possible D gene TRBD1, 6 bases. The CDR3 has 13 residues. Per germline, CDR1 SQVTM and CDR2 ANQGSEA. V was trimmed by 6 bases and J by 5 bases, leaving 16 bases between them. CDR3 sequence (DNA): TGCAGCGTCGTGACAGGCGGGAGGACTGAAGCTTTCTTT. This translates into CSVVTGGRTEAFF.

The count of this clone is one. The V and J genes are TRBV5-1 and TRBJ2-5, with D possibly called TRBD1 or TRBD2 (5 bases each). Looked up from germline, CDR1 is SGHRS and CDR2 is YFSETQ. Trimming took off 4 bases at V and 4 bases at J, with 11 bases between the two ends. This CDR3 contains 13 residues. CDR3 protein: CASSGTNRETQYF. DNA of the CDR3: TGCGCCAGCAGCGGGACGAACCGAGAGACCCAGTACTTC. Variable domain in full (rest from reference TRBV5-1 and TRBJ2-5): KAGVTQTPRYLIKTRGQQVTLSCSPISGHRSVSWYQQTPGQGLQFLFEYFSETQRNKGNFPGRFSGRQFSNSRSEMNVSTLELGDSALYLCASSGTNRETQYFGPGTRLLVL.

V and J are TRBV4-1 and TRBJ2-1; perhaps TRBD1 as D (6 bases). The CDR3 has 16 residues. V was cut by 0 bases and J by 3 bases, with 12 bases left in between. Germline V gene lookup returns CDR1 MGHRA and CDR2 YSYEKL. CDR3 bases: TGCGCCAGCAGCCAAGATCTGGACAGATTCTACAATGAGCAGTTCTTC. Protein sequence: CASSQDLDRFYNEQFF.

The V and J genes are TRBV7-9 and TRBJ2-5, with D possibly TRBD1 on 5 matching bases. The CDR3 is 14 residues long. The V and J ends lost 5 bases and 4 bases respectively, with 14 bases between them. Looked up from germline, CDR1 is SEHNR and CDR2 is FQNEAQ (reference sequence). As DNA, the CDR3 is TGTGCCAGCAGCCAGATCAGGGCAGGAGAGACCCAGTACTTC. Its protein is CASSQIRAGETQYF.

This clone was counted between two and nine times. The chain employs TRBV4-1 and TRBJ1-2, with D unclear. The CDR3 extends over 13 amino acids. Trimming shortened V by 1 base and J by 3 bases, and 6 bases separated the two germline ends. Germline V gene data show CDR1 as MGHRA and CDR2 as YSYEKL. This CDR3 is CASSQGVDYGYTF. The CDR3 DNA is TGCGCCAGCAGCCAAGGTGTGGACTATGGCTACACCTTC.

The table lists this clone with a few counts. For the CDR3, the DNA is TGTGCCAGTAGTATAACGGGAGGGTTCAATGAGCAGTTCTTC. Protein product: CASSITGGFNEQFF. The gene calls are TRBV19 and TRBJ2-1; 8 bases fit TRBD2. The CDR3 totals 14 residues. The germline V gene encodes CDR1 LNHDA and CDR2 SQIVND (reference sequence). V trimming: 2 bases; J trimming: 6 bases; junction bases outside the gene matches: 3.

This clone has a handful of counts. V gene TRBV6-5 combines with J gene TRBJ2-7; no reliable D call. The CDR3 has 13 amino acids. CDR1 is MNHEY and CDR2 is SVGAGI in the germline V gene. The ends were cut back, 5 bases at V and 0 bases at J, with 8 bases in the middle. The CDR3 DNA reads TGTGCCAGCAGTGCGACGGACTCCTACGAGCAGTACTTC. Residues: CASSATDSYEQYF.

The rearrangement links TRBV5-5 to TRBJ2-2; D possibly corresponds to TRBD1 (5 bases). V lost 0 bases, J lost 2 bases, and 11 bases lay in between. This CDR3 has 16 amino acids. Looked up from germline, CDR1 is SGHKS and CDR2 is YYEKEE (reference sequence). The CDR3 protein is CASSLDPRVNTGELFF. CDR3 DNA: TGTGCCAGCAGCTTGGACCCCAGGGTTAACACCGGGGAGCTGTTTTTT.

The V call is TRBV27, the J call TRBJ2-7; 9 nucleotides agree with TRBD2. Trimming removed 7 bases from V and 3 bases from J; junction bases left unmatched: 10. This CDR3 spans 15 amino acids. From germline, CDR1 is MNHEY and CDR2 SMNVEV (reference sequence). CDR3 sequence (DNA): TGTGCCAGCACCGTCGACGGGACTAGCCTCTACGAGCAGTACTTC. It yields the protein CASTVDGTSLYEQYF.

CDR3 DNA: TGCGCCAGCCAGGGGGAGCAGTACTTC. This gives the protein CASQGEQYF. The chain joins TRBV5-1 to TRBJ2-7; D possibly corresponds to TRBD1 (6 bases). V was clipped by 7 bases and J by 7 bases, with 6 bases between them. Germline V gene data show CDR1 as SGHRS and CDR2 as YFSETQ. The CDR3 has 9 residues.

V gene TRBV5-1 combines with J gene TRBJ2-5; D may be TRBD1 or TRBD2 (5 bases each). The V gene's germline CDR1 is SGHRS and CDR2 YFSETQ. V was clipped by 9 bases and J by 4 bases, with 22 bases between them. This CDR3 has 15 amino acids. CDR3 loop: CATCYEGNWGETQYF. The CDR3, as DNA: TGCGCCACCTGCTACGAGGGGAATTGGGGAGAGACCCAGTACTTC.

This chain connects TRBV6-6 to TRBJ2-7; 14 bases agree with TRBD2. Germline CDR1 reads MNHNY; CDR2 reads SVGAGI (reference sequence). V lost 10 bases to trimming and J lost 1 base; unmatched junction nucleotides: 9. The CDR3 length is 16 residues. The CDR3 region is CATRLAGGSFSYEQYF. In DNA, the CDR3 is TGTGCCACCCGACTAGCGGGAGGGTCCTTTTCCTACGAGCAGTACTTC.

V is TRBV6-7 and J is TRBJ2-1, with a weak D call TRBD2 (7 bases). TRBV6-7 is treated as an ORF (open reading frame) with a function not yet certain. This CDR3 spans 15 amino acids. The ends were cut back, 0 bases at V and 8 bases at J, with 14 bases in the middle. CDR3 in amino acids: CASSYSGGRLDEQFF. The CDR3 nucleotides read TGTGCCAGCAGTTACTCCGGGGGGCGTTTGGATGAGCAGTTCTTC.

The chain uses TRBV5-1 and TRBJ2-1; 9 nucleotides align to TRBD2. J was trimmed by 8 bases and V by 2 bases; bases with no gene match: 8. The CDR3 consists of 15 residues. Germline lookup yields CDR1 SGHRS and CDR2 YFSETQ. The CDR3 bases are TGCGCCAGCAGCTTAAGAGCGGGAGGTTTTGATGAGCAGTTCTTC. It encodes CASSLRAGGFDEQFF.

This chain links TRBV5-1 with TRBJ2-2; D possibly corresponds to TRBD2 (5 bases). The CDR3 extends over 12 amino acids. Per the germline V gene, CDR1 is SGHRS and CDR2 is YFSETQ. Trimming pared 1 base from V and 13 bases from J, leaving 11 bases between. CDR3 in DNA: TGCGCCAGCAGCTTGAACGGAGGAGGGCTGTTTTTT. Translated: CASSLNGGGLFF. Using reference TRBV5-1 and TRBJ2-2 for the parts outside the CDR3, the full variable domain is KAGVTQTPRYLIKTRGQQVTLSCSPISGHRSVSWYQQTPGQGLQFLFEYFSETQRNKGNFPGRFSGRQFSNSRSEMNVSTLELGDSALYLCASSLNGGGLFFGEGSRLTVL.

This clone was counted between two and nine times. The rearrangement joins TRBV11-3 to TRBJ2-1; D gene uncertain. With 2 bases removed from V and 6 bases from J, the gap between germline ends came to 2 bases. Germline assignment: CDR1 SGHNT and CDR2 YENEEA. The CDR3 sequence is 11 residues long. CDR3 protein: CASSLSNEQFF. The CDR3 DNA follows: TGTGCCAGCAGCTTAAGCAATGAGCAGTTCTTC.

V usage is TRBV7-6 and J usage is TRBJ2-5; D gene ambiguous. The CDR3 totals 15 residues. Germline CDR1 is SGHVS and CDR2 is FNYEAQ. V was clipped by 2 bases and J by 5 bases, with 15 bases between them. The CDR3: CASSLSSRVGETQYF. The CDR3 coding sequence is TGTGCCAGCAGCTTATCAAGTAGGGTTGGGGAGACCCAGTACTTC.